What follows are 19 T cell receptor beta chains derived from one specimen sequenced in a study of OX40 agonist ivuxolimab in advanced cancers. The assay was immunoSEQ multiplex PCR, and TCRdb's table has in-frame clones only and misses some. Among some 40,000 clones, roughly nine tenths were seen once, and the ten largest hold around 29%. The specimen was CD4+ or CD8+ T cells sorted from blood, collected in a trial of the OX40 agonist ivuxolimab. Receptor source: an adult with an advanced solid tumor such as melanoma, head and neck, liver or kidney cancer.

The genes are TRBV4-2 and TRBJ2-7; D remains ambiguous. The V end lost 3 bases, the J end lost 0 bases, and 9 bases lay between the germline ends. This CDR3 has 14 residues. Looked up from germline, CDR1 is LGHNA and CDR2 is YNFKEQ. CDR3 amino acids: CASSQGQDSYEQYF. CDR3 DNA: TGTGCCAGCAGCCAGGGTCAGGACTCCTACGAGCAGTACTTC.

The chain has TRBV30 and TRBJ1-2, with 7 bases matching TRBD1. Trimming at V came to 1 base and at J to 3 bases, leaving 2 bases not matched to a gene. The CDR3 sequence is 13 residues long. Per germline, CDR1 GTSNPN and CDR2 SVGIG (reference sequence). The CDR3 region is CAWSGDSYYGYTF. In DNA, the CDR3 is TGTGCCTGGAGTGGGGACAGTTACTATGGCTACACCTTC.

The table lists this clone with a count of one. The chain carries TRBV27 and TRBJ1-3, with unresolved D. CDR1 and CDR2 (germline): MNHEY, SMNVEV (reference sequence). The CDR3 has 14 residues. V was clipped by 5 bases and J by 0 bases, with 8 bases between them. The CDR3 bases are TGTGCCAGCAGTCTGACGTACTCTGGAAACACCATATATTTT. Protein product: CASSLTYSGNTIYF.

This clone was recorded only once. For the CDR3, the DNA is TGTGCCAGCAGCTTATCAGGGGCTGCCTACAATGAGCAGTTCTTC. This gives the protein CASSLSGAAYNEQFF. The chain is built from TRBV7-9 and TRBJ2-1, with D possibly TRBD1 on 6 matching bases. CDR1 and CDR2 (germline): SEHNR, FQNEAQ (reference sequence). The V gene lost 2 bases and the J gene lost 2 bases, with 10 bases spanning the gap. The CDR3 is made up of 15 amino acids.

The CDR3 protein is CASSLGLPPRGEQYF. In DNA, the CDR3 is TGTGCCAGCAGTTTAGGACTTCCTCCTAGAGGCGAGCAGTACTTC. V usage is TRBV27 and J usage is TRBJ2-7; maybe TRBD2 (5 bases). This CDR3 spans 15 amino acids. The germline V gene has CDR1 MNHEY and CDR2 SMNVEV (reference sequence). The V end was cut by 2 bases, the J end by 6 bases, with 17 bases between.

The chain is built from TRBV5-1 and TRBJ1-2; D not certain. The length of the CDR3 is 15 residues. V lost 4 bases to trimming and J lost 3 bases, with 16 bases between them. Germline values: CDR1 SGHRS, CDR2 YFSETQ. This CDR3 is CASSPVTSPYYGYTF. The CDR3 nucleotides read TGCGCCAGCAGCCCCGTGACCTCTCCCTACTATGGCTACACCTTC.

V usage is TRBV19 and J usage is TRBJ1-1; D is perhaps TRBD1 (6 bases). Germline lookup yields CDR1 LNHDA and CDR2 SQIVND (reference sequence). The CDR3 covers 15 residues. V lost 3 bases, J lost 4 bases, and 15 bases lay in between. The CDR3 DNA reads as TGTGCCAGTAGTATCGGACAGTTTGCGTCCACTGAAGCTTTCTTT. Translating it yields CASSIGQFASTEAFF.

In DNA, the CDR3 is TGTGCCAGCAGCATCCAAGCCGGGGAGCTGTTTTTT. Translated, it gives CASSIQAGELFF. The chain has TRBV7-9 and TRBJ2-2; D remains unclear. Per germline, CDR1 SEHNR and CDR2 FQNEAQ (reference sequence). V was shortened by 5 bases and J by 6 bases, with 7 bases between the two germline ends. This CDR3 is built from 12 residues.

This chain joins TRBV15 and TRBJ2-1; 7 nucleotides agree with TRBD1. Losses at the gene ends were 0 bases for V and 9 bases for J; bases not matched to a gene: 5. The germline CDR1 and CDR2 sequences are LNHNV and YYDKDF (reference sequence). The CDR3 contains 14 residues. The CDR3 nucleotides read TGTGCCACCAGCAGAGACAGGGGGAATTCTGAGCAGTTCTTC. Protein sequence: CATSRDRGNSEQFF.

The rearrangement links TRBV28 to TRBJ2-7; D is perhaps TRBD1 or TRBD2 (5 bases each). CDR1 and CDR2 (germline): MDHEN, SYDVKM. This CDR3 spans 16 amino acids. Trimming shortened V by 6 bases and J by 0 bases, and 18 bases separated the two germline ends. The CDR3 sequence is CASSRMGDLSSYEQYF. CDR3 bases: TGTGCCAGCAGCAGGATGGGGGACCTGAGCTCCTACGAGCAGTACTTC.

The CDR3 region has the DNA TGTGCCAGCAGCTTAGGACAGGGCGGGATGGAGACCCAGTACTTC. Translated, it gives CASSLGQGGMETQYF. The chain employs TRBV7-9 and TRBJ2-5, with a possible D match to TRBD1 (7 bases). CDR1 is SEHNR and CDR2 is FQNEAQ in the germline V gene (reference sequence). The V gene lost 1 base and the J gene lost 5 bases, with 14 bases spanning the gap. CDR3 size: 15 residues.

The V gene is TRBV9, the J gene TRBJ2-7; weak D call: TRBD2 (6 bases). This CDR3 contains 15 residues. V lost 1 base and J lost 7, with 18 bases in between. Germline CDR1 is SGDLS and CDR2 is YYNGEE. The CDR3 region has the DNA TGTGCCAGCAGCGTATCCGGGAGCGACGGGGTGGAGCAGTACTTC. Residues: CASSVSGSDGVEQYF.

The CDR3 loop is CASSFGPSGANVLTF. DNA of the CDR3: TGTGCCAGCAGCTTTGGCCCCTCTGGGGCCAACGTCCTGACTTTC. This chain uses TRBV13 with TRBJ2-6; D ambiguous. The CDR3 consists of 15 residues. The germline gives CDR1 PRHDT, CDR2 FYEKMQ (reference sequence). Trimming pared 3 bases from V and 0 bases from J, leaving 6 bases between.

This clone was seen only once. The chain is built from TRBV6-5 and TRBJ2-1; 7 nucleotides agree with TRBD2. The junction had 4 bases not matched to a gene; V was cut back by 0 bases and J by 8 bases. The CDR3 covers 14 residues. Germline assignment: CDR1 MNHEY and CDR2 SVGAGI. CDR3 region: CASSYSPGRDEQFF. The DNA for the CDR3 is TGTGCCAGCAGTTACTCACCAGGGAGGGATGAGCAGTTCTTC.

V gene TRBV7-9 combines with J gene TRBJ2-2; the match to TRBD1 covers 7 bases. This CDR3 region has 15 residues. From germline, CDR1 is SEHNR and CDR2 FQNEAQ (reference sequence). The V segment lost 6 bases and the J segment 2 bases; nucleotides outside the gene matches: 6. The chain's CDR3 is CASSSTGPNTGELFF. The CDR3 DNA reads TGTGCCAGCAGTTCGACAGGGCCTAACACCGGGGAGCTGTTTTTT.

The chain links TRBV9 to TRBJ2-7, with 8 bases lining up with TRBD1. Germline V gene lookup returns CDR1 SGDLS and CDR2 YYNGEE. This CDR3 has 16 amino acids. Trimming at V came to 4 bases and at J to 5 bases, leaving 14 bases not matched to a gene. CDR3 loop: CASSPRTGTAFNEQYF. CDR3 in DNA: TGTGCCAGCAGCCCTAGGACAGGGACCGCATTCAACGAGCAGTACTTC.

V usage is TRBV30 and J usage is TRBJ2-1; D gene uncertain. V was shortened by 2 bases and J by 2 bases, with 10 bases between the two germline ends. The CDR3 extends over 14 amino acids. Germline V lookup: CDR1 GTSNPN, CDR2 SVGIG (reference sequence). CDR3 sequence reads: CAWSPGRTYNEQFF. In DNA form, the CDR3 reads TGTGCCTGGAGTCCCGGCCGGACCTACAATGAGCAGTTCTTC.

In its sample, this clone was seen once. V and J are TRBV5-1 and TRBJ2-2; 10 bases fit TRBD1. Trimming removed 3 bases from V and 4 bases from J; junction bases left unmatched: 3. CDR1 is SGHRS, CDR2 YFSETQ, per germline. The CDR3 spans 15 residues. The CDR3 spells CASSSGQGVTGELFF. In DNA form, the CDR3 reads TGCGCCAGCAGCTCCGGACAGGGGGTCACCGGGGAGCTGTTTTTT.

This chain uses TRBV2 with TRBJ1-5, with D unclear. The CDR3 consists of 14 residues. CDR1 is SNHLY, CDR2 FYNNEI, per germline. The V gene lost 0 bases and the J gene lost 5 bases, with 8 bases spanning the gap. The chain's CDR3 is CASSEAAEYQPQHF. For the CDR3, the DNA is TGTGCCAGCAGTGAAGCGGCGGAGTATCAGCCCCAGCATTTT.